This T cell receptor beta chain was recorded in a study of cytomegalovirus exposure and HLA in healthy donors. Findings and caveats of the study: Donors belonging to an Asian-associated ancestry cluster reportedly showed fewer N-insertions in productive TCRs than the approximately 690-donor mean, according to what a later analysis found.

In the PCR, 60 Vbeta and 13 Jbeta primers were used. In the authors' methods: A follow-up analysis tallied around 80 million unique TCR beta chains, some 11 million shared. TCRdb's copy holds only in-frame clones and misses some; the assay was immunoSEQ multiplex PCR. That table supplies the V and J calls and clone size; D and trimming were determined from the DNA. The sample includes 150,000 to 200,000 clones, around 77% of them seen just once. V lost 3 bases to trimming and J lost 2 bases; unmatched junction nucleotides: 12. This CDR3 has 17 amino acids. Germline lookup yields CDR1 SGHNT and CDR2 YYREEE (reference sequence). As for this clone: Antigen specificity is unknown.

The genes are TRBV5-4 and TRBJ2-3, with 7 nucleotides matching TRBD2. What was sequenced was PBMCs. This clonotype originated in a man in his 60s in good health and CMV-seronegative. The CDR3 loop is CASSSGLSVASTDTQYF. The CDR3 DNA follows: TGTGCCAGCAGCTCGGGACTAAGTGTTGCTTCCACAGATACGCAGTATTTT.